These 8 T cell receptor beta chains share one sample of origin, sequenced in a study of T cell repertoires in cytomegalovirus infection. One entry per CDR3 protein results from TCRdb running MiXCR on the reads. The sample consists of approximately 500,000 distinct CDR3 sequences, approximately 16% of them appearing once. The sequenced sample consisted of CD8+ T cells from PBMCs. The receptors were gathered from a human donor in good health (CMV status not recorded). Some clones in this sample may be carry-over from other donors' samples.

This clonotype has a count of ten or more. Written as DNA, the CDR3 is TGCGCCAGCAGCCAGAGGCCGATGAACACTGAAGCTTTCTTT. It encodes CASSQRPMNTEAFF. V usage is TRBV4-1 and J usage is TRBJ1-1, with D hard to call. Germline loops: CDR1 MGHRA, CDR2 YSYEKL. The V and J ends lost 3 bases and 0 bases respectively, with 8 bases between them. The CDR3 runs to 14 residues.

The chain links TRBV28 to TRBJ2-7; 11 nucleotides align to TRBD1. Germline CDR1 MDHEN, CDR2 SYDVKM. The CDR3 spans 15 residues. J gave up 2 bases and V 6 bases, and 6 bases lay outside the gene matches. The CDR3 DNA sequence: TGTGCCAGCAGCTACGGACAGGGGGCCACCTACGAGCAGTACTTC. Encoded protein: CASSYGQGATYEQYF.

The CDR3 loop reads CASSEWTSGTYNEQFF. In nucleotides, the CDR3 is TGTGCCAGCAGTGAGTGGACTAGCGGCACCTACAATGAGCAGTTCTTC. This sequence joins TRBV6-1 and TRBJ2-1, with 10 bases that match TRBD2. Germline lookup yields CDR1 MNHNS and CDR2 SASEGT. V trimming: 3 bases; J trimming: 2 bases; junction bases outside the gene matches: 4. CDR3 length: 16 residues.

CDR3 in amino acids: CASSPEPNSPLHF. The DNA of the CDR3 is TGTGCCAGCTCACCAGAACCGAATTCACCCCTCCACTTT. This chain connects TRBV18 to TRBJ1-6; the D is unclear. Germline V gene lookup returns CDR1 KGHSH and CDR2 LQKENI. V was cut by 2 bases and J by 7 bases, with 6 bases left in between. The CDR3 is made up of 13 amino acids.

This clonotype was seen many times. One junction end disagrees with the germline gene, perhaps due to a read error. This chain joins TRBV6-5 and TRBJ2-7; 8 nucleotides agree with TRBD1. The CDR3 spans 14 residues. CDR1 is MNHEY and CDR2 is SVGAGI in the germline V gene. As DNA, the CDR3 is TGTGCCAGCAGGCTTCACCCCCAGGGGGCCGAGGAGTACTTC. Translation: CASRLHPQGAEEYF.

V is TRBV6-5 and J is TRBJ2-5; D is unresolved. V dropped 2 bases and J dropped 2 bases, with 9 bases sitting between them. The CDR3 consists of 14 residues. Germline CDR1 reads MNHEY; CDR2 reads SVGAGI. The CDR3: CASSYTPEQETQYF. The CDR3 DNA is TGTGCCAGCAGTTACACCCCCGAGCAAGAGACCCAGTACTTC.

This clonotype was seen ten or more times. This chain joins TRBV5-1 and TRBJ1-2; no firm D call. Germline assignment: CDR1 SGHRS and CDR2 YFSETQ. The CDR3 extends over 13 amino acids. The germline V and J ends were trimmed by 1 base and 6 bases, with 10 bases remaining between them. CDR3 sequence reads: CASSLKSANGYTF. Here the CDR3 DNA reads TGCGCCAGCAGCTTGAAGTCAGCGAATGGCTACACCTTC.

The rearrangement uses TRBV12-3 or TRBV12-4 and TRBJ1-1; no reliable D call. Trimming took 3 bases from V and 5 from J, leaving 7 bases between them. This CDR3 region has 12 residues. CDR3 sequence reads: CASSLSQTEAFF. The CDR3 DNA reads TGTGCCAGCAGTTTGAGTCAAACTGAAGCTTTCTTT.